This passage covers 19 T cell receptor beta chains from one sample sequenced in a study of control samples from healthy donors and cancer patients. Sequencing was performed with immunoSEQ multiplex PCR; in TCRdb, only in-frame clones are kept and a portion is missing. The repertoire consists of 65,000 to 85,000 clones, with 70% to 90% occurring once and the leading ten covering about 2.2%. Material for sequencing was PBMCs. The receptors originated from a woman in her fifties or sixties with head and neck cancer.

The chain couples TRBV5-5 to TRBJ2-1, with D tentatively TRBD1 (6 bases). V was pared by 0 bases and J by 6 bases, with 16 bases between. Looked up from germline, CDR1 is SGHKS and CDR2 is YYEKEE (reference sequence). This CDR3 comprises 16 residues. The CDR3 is CASSLGPDRSLNEQFF. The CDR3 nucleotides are TGTGCCAGCAGCTTGGGGCCCGACAGGTCTCTCAATGAGCAGTTCTTC.

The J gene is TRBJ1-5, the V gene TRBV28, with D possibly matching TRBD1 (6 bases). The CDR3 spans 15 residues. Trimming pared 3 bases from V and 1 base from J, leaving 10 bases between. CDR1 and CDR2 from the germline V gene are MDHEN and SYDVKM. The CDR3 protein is CASSFRGGSNQPQHF. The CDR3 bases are TGTGCCAGCAGTTTCAGGGGAGGAAGCAATCAGCCCCAGCATTTT.

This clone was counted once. Here the CDR3 DNA reads TGTGCCAGCAGCTTAGCTAGCGGGGTAGAGACCCAGTACTTC. Translation gives CASSLASGVETQYF. The gene calls are TRBV7-2 and TRBJ2-5; 8 bases align to TRBD2. Germline V gene data show CDR1 as SGHTA and CDR2 as FQGNSA. The junction had 1 base not matched to a gene; V was cut back by 0 bases and J by 4 bases. The CDR3 consists of 14 residues.

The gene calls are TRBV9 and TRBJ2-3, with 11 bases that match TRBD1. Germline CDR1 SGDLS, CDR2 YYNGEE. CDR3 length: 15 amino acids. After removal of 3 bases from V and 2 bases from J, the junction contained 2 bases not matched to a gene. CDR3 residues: CASSGDRGFTDTQYF. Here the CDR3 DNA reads TGTGCCAGCAGCGGGGACAGGGGGTTCACAGATACGCAGTATTTT.

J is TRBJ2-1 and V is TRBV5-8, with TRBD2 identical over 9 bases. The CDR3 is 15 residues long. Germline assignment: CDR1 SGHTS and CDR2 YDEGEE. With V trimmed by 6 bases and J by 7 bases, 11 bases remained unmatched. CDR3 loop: CASNRWLAGPNEQFF. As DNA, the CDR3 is TGTGCCAGCAATAGGTGGCTAGCGGGACCGAATGAGCAGTTCTTC.

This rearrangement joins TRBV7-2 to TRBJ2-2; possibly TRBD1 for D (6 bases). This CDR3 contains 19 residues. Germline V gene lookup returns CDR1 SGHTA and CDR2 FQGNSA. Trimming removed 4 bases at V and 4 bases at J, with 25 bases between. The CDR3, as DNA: TGTGCCAGCAGCTCTTTAAGTCACAGGGCGGGTACGAGCACCGGGGAGCTGTTTTTT. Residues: CASSSLSHRAGTSTGELFF.

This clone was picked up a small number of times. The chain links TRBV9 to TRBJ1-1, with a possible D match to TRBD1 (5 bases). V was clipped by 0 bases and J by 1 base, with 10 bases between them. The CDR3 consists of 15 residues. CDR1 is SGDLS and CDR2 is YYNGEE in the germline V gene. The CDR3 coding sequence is TGTGCCAGCAGCGTAGGAATGGGGCCGAACACTGAAGCTTTCTTT. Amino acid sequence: CASSVGMGPNTEAFF.

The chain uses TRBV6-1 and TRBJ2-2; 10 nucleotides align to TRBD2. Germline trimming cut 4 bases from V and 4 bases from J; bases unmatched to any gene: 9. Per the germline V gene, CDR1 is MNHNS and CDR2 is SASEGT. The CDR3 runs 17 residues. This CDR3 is CASSGQRGGRFTGELFF. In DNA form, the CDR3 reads TGTGCCAGCAGTGGTCAGCGGGGGGGCCGGTTCACCGGGGAGCTGTTTTTT.

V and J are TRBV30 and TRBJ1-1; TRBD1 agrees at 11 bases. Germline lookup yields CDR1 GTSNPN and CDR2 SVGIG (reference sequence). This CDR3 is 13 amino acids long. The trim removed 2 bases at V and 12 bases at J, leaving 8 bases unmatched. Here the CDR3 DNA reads TGTGCCTGGAGTCGCGAGGGACAGGGGGTAACTTTCTTT. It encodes CAWSREGQGVTFF.

The CDR3 region is CASSEVRSYTQYF. The DNA for the CDR3 is TGTGCCAGCAGTGAGGTCCGGAGCTATACGCAGTATTTT. The chain employs TRBV2 and TRBJ2-3; no reliable D call. Germline V lookup: CDR1 SNHLY, CDR2 FYNNEI. V lost 3 bases and J lost 7, with 11 bases in between. This CDR3 is built from 13 residues.

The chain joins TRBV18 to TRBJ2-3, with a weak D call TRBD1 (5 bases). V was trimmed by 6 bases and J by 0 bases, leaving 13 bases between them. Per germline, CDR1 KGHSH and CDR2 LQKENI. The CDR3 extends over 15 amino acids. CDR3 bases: TGTGCCAGCTCCCCAGGGCTCCCTAGCACAGATACGCAGTATTTT. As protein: CASSPGLPSTDTQYF.

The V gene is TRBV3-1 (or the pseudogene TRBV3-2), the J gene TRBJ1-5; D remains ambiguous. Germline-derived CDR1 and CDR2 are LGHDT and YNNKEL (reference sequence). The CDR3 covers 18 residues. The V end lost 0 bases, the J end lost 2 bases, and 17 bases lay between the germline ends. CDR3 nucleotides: TGTGCCAGCAGCCAAGATGCGGGCCCCTCGAGCGGCAATCAGCCCCAGCATTTT. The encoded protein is CASSQDAGPSSGNQPQHF.

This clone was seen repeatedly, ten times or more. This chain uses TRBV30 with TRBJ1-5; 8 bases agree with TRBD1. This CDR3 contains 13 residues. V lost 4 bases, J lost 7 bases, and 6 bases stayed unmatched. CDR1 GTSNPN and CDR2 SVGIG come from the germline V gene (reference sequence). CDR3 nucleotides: TGTGCCTGGAAAGGACAGGGCTACCAGCCCCAGCATTTT. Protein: CAWKGQGYQPQHF.

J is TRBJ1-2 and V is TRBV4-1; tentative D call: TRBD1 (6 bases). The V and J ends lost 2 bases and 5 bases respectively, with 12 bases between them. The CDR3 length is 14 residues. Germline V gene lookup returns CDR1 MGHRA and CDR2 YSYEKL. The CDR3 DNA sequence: TGCGCCAGCAGCCAACTAGGGGGGGGATATGGCTACACCTTC. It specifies CASSQLGGGYGYTF.

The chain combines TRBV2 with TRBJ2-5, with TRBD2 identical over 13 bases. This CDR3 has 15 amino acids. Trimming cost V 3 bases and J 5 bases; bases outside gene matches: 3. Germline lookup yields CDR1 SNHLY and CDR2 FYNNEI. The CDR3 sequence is CASSETSGGSETQYF. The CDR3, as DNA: TGTGCCAGCAGTGAGACTAGCGGGGGGTCTGAGACCCAGTACTTC.

CDR3 in amino acids: CASSLRPLSSYEQYF. As DNA, the CDR3 is TGTGCCAGCAGTTTGCGACCTTTGAGCTCCTACGAGCAGTACTTC. The rearrangement links TRBV27 to TRBJ2-7; D gene unclear. Germline lookup yields CDR1 MNHEY and CDR2 SMNVEV (reference sequence). This CDR3 contains 15 residues. The ends were cut back, 3 bases at V and 0 bases at J, with 12 bases in the middle.

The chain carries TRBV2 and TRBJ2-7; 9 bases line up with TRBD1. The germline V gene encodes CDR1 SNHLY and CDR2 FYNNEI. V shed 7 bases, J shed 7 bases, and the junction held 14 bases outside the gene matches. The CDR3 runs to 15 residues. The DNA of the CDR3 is TGTGCCAGCACCAAAAGAGGACAGGGGTTAGAGGAGCAGTACTTC. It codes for CASTKRGQGLEEQYF. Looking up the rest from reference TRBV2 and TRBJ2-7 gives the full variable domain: EPEVTQTPSHQVTQMGQEVILRCVPISNHLYFYWYRQILGQKVEFLVSFYNNEISEKSEIFDDQFSVERPDGSNFTLKIRSTKLEDSAMYFCASTKRGQGLEEQYFGPGTRLTVT.

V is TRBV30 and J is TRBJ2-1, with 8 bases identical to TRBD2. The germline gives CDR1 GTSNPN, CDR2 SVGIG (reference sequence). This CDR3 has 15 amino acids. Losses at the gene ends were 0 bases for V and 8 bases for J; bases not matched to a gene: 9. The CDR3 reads CAWSVIGGAWDEQFF. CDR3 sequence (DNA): TGTGCCTGGAGTGTAATCGGGGGGGCTTGGGATGAGCAGTTCTTC.

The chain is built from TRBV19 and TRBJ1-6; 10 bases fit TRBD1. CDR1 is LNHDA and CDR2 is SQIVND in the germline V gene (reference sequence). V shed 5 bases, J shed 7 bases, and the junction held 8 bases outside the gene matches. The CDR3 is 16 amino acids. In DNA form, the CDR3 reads TGTGCCAGTAGTCCGGGACAGGGGTGGGAGAATTCACCCCTCCACTTT. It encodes CASSPGQGWENSPLHF.